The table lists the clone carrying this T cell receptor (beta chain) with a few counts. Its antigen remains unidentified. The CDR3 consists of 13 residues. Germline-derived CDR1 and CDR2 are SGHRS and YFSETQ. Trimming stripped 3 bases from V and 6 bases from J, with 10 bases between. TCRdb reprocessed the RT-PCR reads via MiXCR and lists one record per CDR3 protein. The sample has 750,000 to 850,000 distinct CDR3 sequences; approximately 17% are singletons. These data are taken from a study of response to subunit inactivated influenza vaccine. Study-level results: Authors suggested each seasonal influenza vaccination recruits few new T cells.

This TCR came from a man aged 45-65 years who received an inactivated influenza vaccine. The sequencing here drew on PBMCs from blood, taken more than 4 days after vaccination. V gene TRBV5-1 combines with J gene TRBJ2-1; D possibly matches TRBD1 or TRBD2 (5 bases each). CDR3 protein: CASSSAGTNEQFF. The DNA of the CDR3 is TGCGCCAGCAGCTCTGCCGGGACCAATGAGCAGTTCTTC.